Each of the 26 T cell receptor beta chains below was sequenced from the same sample in a study of memory CD8 T cells in hepatitis C reinfection. Method: immunoSEQ multiplex PCR; TCRdb's copy keeps in-frame clones and lacks some. The profile shows more than 35,000 clones, approximately 87% of them singletons. Time point described: peak reinfection, 3 to 8 weeks after reinfection detection. Sorted cells were sequenced directly ex vivo without any in vitro expansion. Sequenced input: naive CD8+ T cells sorted from blood. These receptor sequences come from a young man with hepatitis C virus infection.

As to this clone: An end of the junction differs from the germline gene, which may be a read error. The chain recombines TRBV4-1 with TRBJ2-1; maybe TRBD2 (7 bases). The length of the CDR3 is 16 residues. Per the germline V gene, CDR1 is MGHRA and CDR2 is YSYEKL. As DNA, the CDR3 is TGCGCCAGCACCCAAGAAAGTGGGGGGGCATACAATGAGCAGTTCTTC. Its translation is CASTQESGGAYNEQFF.

This clone was detected a few times. The V and J genes are TRBV12-2 and TRBJ2-7; TRBD1, as called in the table, went unchecked against the DNA. TRBV12-2 is designated a pseudogene. There are 15 residues in the CDR3. The CDR3 region has the DNA TGTGCAAGTCGCTTAGCAGAACATCTCTCCTACGAGCAGTACTTC. As protein: CASRLAEHLSYEQYF.

This clone was seen only once. This sequence joins TRBV14 and TRBJ2-1; 7 nucleotides line up with TRBD2. Germline V lookup: CDR1 SGHDN, CDR2 FVKESK. J lost 9 bases, V lost 2 bases, and 10 bases had no gene match. The CDR3 contains 15 residues. This chain's CDR3 is CASSQFSAGGTEQFF. As DNA, the CDR3 is TGTGCCAGCAGCCAATTTTCCGCCGGGGGGACTGAGCAGTTCTTC.

This clone turned up a few times. This chain connects TRBV7-9 to TRBJ1-5; D unclear. The V gene's germline CDR1 is SEHNR and CDR2 FQNEAQ (reference sequence). There are 12 residues in the CDR3. The V gene lost 6 bases and the J gene lost 4 bases, with 7 bases spanning the gap. The CDR3: CASSDGNQPQHF. In DNA, the CDR3 is TGTGCCAGCAGTGACGGGAATCAGCCCCAGCATTTT.

DNA of the CDR3: TGCGCCAGCAGCTTGGCCCCCTCCCCTGAAGCTTTCTTT. It specifies CASSLAPSPEAFF. The chain joins TRBV5-1 to TRBJ1-1; no clear D gene. This CDR3 has 13 residues. CDR1 SGHRS and CDR2 YFSETQ come from the germline V gene. With 0 bases removed from V and 6 bases from J, the gap between germline ends came to 9 bases.

The gene calls are TRBV27 and TRBJ2-7; D gene uncertain. The CDR3 is made up of 13 amino acids. Trimming pared 5 bases from V and 0 bases from J, leaving 8 bases between. CDR1 is MNHEY, CDR2 SMNVEV, per germline (reference sequence). The CDR3 nucleotides read TGTGCCAGCAGTCATGGCAACTCCTACGAGCAGTACTTC. Amino acids: CASSHGNSYEQYF.

The chain recombines TRBV7-9 with TRBJ1-5; 8 bases match TRBD1. V was pared by 0 bases and J by 7 bases, with 8 bases of the junction left unmatched. The CDR3 runs 16 residues. Per germline, CDR1 SEHNR and CDR2 FQNEAQ (reference sequence). CDR3 region: CASSLAKAGTGQPQHF. Written as DNA, the CDR3 is TGTGCCAGCAGCTTAGCGAAAGCGGGGACAGGCCAGCCCCAGCATTTT.

CDR3: CASSLRDSFSGANVLTF. The DNA for the CDR3 is TGTGCCAGCAGCTTGCGGGACAGCTTCTCTGGGGCCAACGTCCTGACTTTC. The V gene is TRBV5-4, the J gene TRBJ2-6; 7 bases are shared with TRBD1. The V gene's germline CDR1 is SGHNT and CDR2 YYREEE (reference sequence). This CDR3 has 17 amino acids. V trimming: 1 base; J trimming: 0 bases; junction bases outside the gene matches: 4.

DNA for the CDR3: TGTGCCAGCAGCCCTGCGGGGGTAACGCAGTATTTT. Translated, it gives CASSPAGVTQYF. The V call is TRBV5-6, the J call TRBJ2-3; 7 nucleotides line up with TRBD2. V was pared by 4 bases and J by 9 bases, with 5 bases of the junction left unmatched. CDR1 is SGHDT, CDR2 YYEEEE, per germline. The CDR3 extends over 12 amino acids.

Only one count was recorded for this clone. The chain is built from TRBV28 and TRBJ2-1; D perhaps matches TRBD2 (5 bases). V lost 6 bases, J lost 4 bases, and 13 bases lay in between. CDR3 length: 14 residues. Germline CDR1 is MDHEN and CDR2 is SYDVKM. The CDR3 bases are TGTGCCAGCAGATCTAGCCTTCTTTACAATGAGCAGTTCTTC. This translates into CASRSSLLYNEQFF.

This clone was seen a few times. V usage is TRBV5-6 and J usage is TRBJ2-5, with 7 positions matching TRBD1. Trimming removed 7 bases from V and 0 bases from J; junction bases left unmatched: 3. This CDR3 region has 13 residues. Germline values: CDR1 SGHDT, CDR2 YYEEEE. The CDR3 reads CASGGQYQETQYF. For the CDR3, the DNA is TGTGCCAGCGGGGGACAGTACCAAGAGACCCAGTACTTC.

The V and J genes are TRBV7-8 and TRBJ2-2; 8 bases align to TRBD2. V lost 2 bases and J lost 1; bases outside the gene matches: 3. Germline CDR1 and CDR2: SGHVS and FQNEAQ. This CDR3 is built from 16 residues. In DNA form, the CDR3 reads TGTGCCAGCAGCTTATTTACTAGCGGGAACACCGGGGAGCTGTTTTTT. Protein sequence: CASSLFTSGNTGELFF.

The gene calls are TRBV4-1 and TRBJ1-2; 8 bases map to TRBD1. The junction had 8 bases not matched to a gene; V was cut back by 0 bases and J by 5 bases. This CDR3 is 16 amino acids long. The germline V gene encodes CDR1 MGHRA and CDR2 YSYEKL. CDR3 nucleotides: TGCGCCAGCAGCCAAGATCCGACAGGGGTTCGGTATGGCTACACCTTC. Its translation is CASSQDPTGVRYGYTF.

The rearrangement joins TRBV6-5 to TRBJ2-7; TRBD1 might be the D (6 bases). The CDR3 is 12 amino acids. Per germline, CDR1 MNHEY and CDR2 SVGAGI. V dropped 6 bases and J dropped 4 bases, with 10 bases sitting between them. The CDR3 DNA reads as TGTGCCAGCAGCCCGACAGGATACGAGCAGTACGTC. This encodes CASSPTGYEQYV.

A word on this clone: The junction departs from germline at one end; a sequencing error may be responsible. This chain joins TRBV6-5 and TRBJ2-3; D unclear. Germline CDR1 is MNHEY and CDR2 is SVGAGI. The CDR3 covers 13 residues. The CDR3 is CASSYSSTDTLYF. CDR3 DNA sequence: TGTGCCAGCAGTTACTCCAGTACAGATACGCTGTATTTT.

The chain has TRBV6-4 and TRBJ2-2, with D perhaps TRBD2 (6 bases). Germline CDR1 and CDR2: MRHNA and SNTAGT. V was clipped by 5 bases and J by 2 bases, with 9 bases between them. This CDR3 is 14 amino acids long. This CDR3 is CASSSGLNTGELFF. The CDR3 DNA reads as TGTGCCAGCAGTAGCGGGCTAAACACCGGGGAGCTGTTTTTT.

J is TRBJ2-1 and V is TRBV5-1; maybe TRBD1 (6 bases). The CDR3 has 15 amino acids. Trimming left V 3 bases short and J 0 bases short, with 10 bases between. Germline lookup yields CDR1 SGHRS and CDR2 YFSETQ. The CDR3 bases are TGCGCCAGCAGCTCAGGACAGAGCTCCTACAATGAGCAGTTCTTC. It yields the protein CASSSGQSSYNEQFF.

This chain links TRBV4-1 with TRBJ1-4; 10 bases agree with TRBD1. The CDR3 consists of 19 residues. Germline V CDR1 and CDR2: MGHRA, YSYEKL. Trimming removed 0 bases from V and 5 bases from J; junction bases left unmatched: 12. The CDR3 DNA is TGCGCCAGCAGCCAAGATTGGAGAGGGGGACAGGGGCCGAATGAAAAACTGTTTTTT. Its protein product is CASSQDWRGGQGPNEKLFF.

This rearrangement joins TRBV7-2 to TRBJ2-5; 7 bases are a match to TRBD1. The CDR3 spans 14 residues. Trimming took 4 bases from V and 3 from J; bases not matched to a gene: 5. Germline V gene lookup returns CDR1 SGHTA and CDR2 FQGNSA. CDR3 loop: CASSSPDREETQYF. The CDR3 DNA sequence: TGTGCCAGCAGCTCACCAGACAGGGAAGAGACCCAGTACTTC.

The chain couples TRBV5-8 to TRBJ2-2; D unresolved. Between the trimmed V and J ends, which lost 7 bases and 4 bases, there was a span of 17 bases. Per the germline V gene, CDR1 is SGHTS and CDR2 is YDEGEE. The CDR3 length is 15 residues. The CDR3: CASPLVRFFTGELFF. The CDR3 DNA is TGTGCCAGCCCCTTAGTTCGATTTTTCACCGGGGAGCTGTTTTTT.

This clone was seen only once. The V gene is TRBV9, the J gene TRBJ1-5; the D is unclear. Deletions cut 3 bases from V and 5 bases from J, with 3 bases between. Germline values: CDR1 SGDLS, CDR2 YYNGEE. The CDR3 has 11 amino acids. The CDR3 DNA sequence: TGTGCCAGCAGCGACTATCAGCCCCAGCATTTT. The encoded protein is CASSDYQPQHF.

As DNA, the CDR3 is TGTGCCAGCAGTTTGAGAGGGGGCGGCACCGGGGAGCTGTTTTTT. It encodes CASSLRGGGTGELFF. The chain uses TRBV28 and TRBJ2-2; 7 bases agree with TRBD1. The CDR3 runs to 15 residues. CDR1 is MDHEN and CDR2 is SYDVKM in the germline V gene. V shed 3 bases, J shed 4 bases, and the junction held 5 bases outside the gene matches.

The chain recombines TRBV6-5 with TRBJ2-5; tentatively, D is TRBD1 (6 bases). This CDR3 contains 13 residues. CDR1 MNHEY and CDR2 SVGAGI come from the germline V gene. V shed 9 bases and J shed 1 base, with 12 bases lying between them. Here the CDR3 reads CASRDNRQETQYF. DNA of the CDR3: TGTGCCAGTAGGGACAATCGCCAAGAGACCCAGTACTTC.

The chain is built from TRBV7-9 and TRBJ1-3, with D unclear. V was clipped by 5 bases and J by 0 bases, with 8 bases between them. CDR3 length equals 14 residues. Looked up from germline, CDR1 is SEHNR and CDR2 is FQNEAQ (reference sequence). CDR3 nucleotides: TGTGCCAGCAGCCCCCTCCTCTCTGGAAACACCATATATTTT. As protein: CASSPLLSGNTIYF.

The chain links TRBV7-9 to TRBJ1-1, with a possible D match to TRBD1 (5 bases). CDR3 size: 14 residues. V lost 4 bases, J lost 5 bases, and 14 bases lay in between. Germline CDR1 SEHNR, CDR2 FQNEAQ (reference sequence). As DNA, the CDR3 is TGTGCCAGCAGCTCTGGGGGGGACCCGACTGAAGCTTTCTTT. This translates into CASSSGGDPTEAFF.

V is TRBV7-8 and J is TRBJ1-1; a weak D match, TRBD1 (6 bases). The CDR3 is made up of 16 amino acids. In germline, CDR1 is SGHVS, CDR2 FQNEAQ. The ends were cut back, 5 bases at V and 0 bases at J, with 16 bases in the middle. CDR3 nucleotide sequence: TGTGCCAGCAGCCATTACAGGGCCCCGATGAACACTGAAGCTTTCTTT. Protein: CASSHYRAPMNTEAFF.